This paragraph reports one TCR beta chain. The data were taken from a study of T cell clones after liver transplantation. As for the study in general: Post-transplant blood was tracked for graft-donor-reactive T cell clones identified in a pre-transplant mixed lymphocyte reaction. Tolerance: complete withdrawal held at least one year, liver enzymes staying within twice normal.

Some clones are missing from TCRdb's copy, which holds only in-frame ones; the method was immunoSEQ multiplex PCR. The repertoire holds about 68,000 clones, with over 90% as singletons. The V end was cut by 1 base, the J end by 0 bases, with 15 bases between. The CDR3 runs to 17 residues. The germline gives CDR1 LNHDA, CDR2 SQIVND (reference sequence). This rearrangement joins TRBV19 to TRBJ1-1; no reliable D call. Source: CD4+ T cells from blood, taken 25 months after liver transplant. The clonotype comes from a human patient who received a liver transplant. Certain T cells may be donor cells from the graft. This CDR3 is CASSIGSESGLNTEAFF. The CDR3 DNA follows: TGTGCCAGTAGTATAGGATCCGAATCGGGGTTGAACACTGAAGCTTTCTTT.